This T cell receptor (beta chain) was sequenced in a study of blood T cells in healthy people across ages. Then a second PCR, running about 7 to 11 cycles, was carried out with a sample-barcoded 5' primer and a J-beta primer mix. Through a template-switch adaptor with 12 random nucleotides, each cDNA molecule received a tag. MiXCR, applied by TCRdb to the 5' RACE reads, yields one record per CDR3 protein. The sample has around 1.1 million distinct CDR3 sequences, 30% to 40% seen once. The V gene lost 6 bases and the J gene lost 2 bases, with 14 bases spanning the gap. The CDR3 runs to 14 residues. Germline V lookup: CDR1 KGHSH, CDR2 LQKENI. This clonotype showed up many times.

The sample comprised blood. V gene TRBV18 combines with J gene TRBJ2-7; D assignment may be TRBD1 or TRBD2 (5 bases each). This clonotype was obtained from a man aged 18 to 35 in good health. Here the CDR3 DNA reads TGTGCCAGCTCCTCCTCCGGGACCCCCTACGAGCAGTACTTC. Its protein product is CASSSSGTPYEQYF.